A single sample is the source of the 24 T cell receptor beta chains below, sequenced in a study of shared clonotypes between healthy human individuals. Repertoires were generated with immunoSEQ multiplex PCR, while TCRdb's copy carries only in-frame clones and drops some. Here the sample spans about 380,000 clones, just over 95% being singletons. The sequencing input was memory CD8+ T cells sorted from blood. Described subset: CD45RO+ cells pooled with CCR7-negative TemRA cells. The receptors come from a man aged 25 to 40 in good health.

The J gene is TRBJ2-3, the V gene TRBV20-1; D is unclear. CDR1 and CDR2 (germline): DFQATT, SNEGSKA (reference sequence). The V end lost 0 bases, the J end lost 12 bases, and 10 bases lay between the germline ends. This CDR3 contains 11 residues. CDR3 protein: CSARDPAPQYF. DNA for the CDR3: TGCAGTGCTAGAGATCCCGCGCCTCAGTATTTT.

The chain recombines TRBV5-1 with TRBJ1-3; D not resolved. In germline, CDR1 is SGHRS, CDR2 YFSETQ. The CDR3 totals 14 residues. Trimming took 2 bases from V and 4 from J, leaving 10 bases between them. The chain's CDR3 is CASSLTVAGNTIYF. As DNA, the CDR3 is TGCGCCAGCAGCTTAACAGTGGCGGGAAACACCATATATTTT.

The genes are TRBV5-1 and TRBJ2-6; D not resolved. The V gene lost 0 bases and the J gene lost 2 bases, with 15 bases spanning the gap. The CDR3 sequence is 18 residues long. Germline V gives CDR1 SGHRS, CDR2 YFSETQ. Here the CDR3 reads CASSLVSLNLAGANVLTF. The CDR3 nucleotides read TGCGCCAGCAGCTTGGTGTCGCTGAATCTTGCTGGGGCCAACGTCCTGACTTTC. The entire variable domain, with the rest obtained from reference TRBV5-1 and TRBJ2-6, is as follows: KAGVTQTPRYLIKTRGQQVTLSCSPISGHRSVSWYQQTPGQGLQFLFEYFSETQRNKGNFPGRFSGRQFSNSRSEMNVSTLELGDSALYLCASSLVSLNLAGANVLTFGAGSRLTVL.

The gene calls are TRBV6-5 and TRBJ2-7, with D tentatively TRBD2 (6 bases). CDR1 and CDR2 from the germline V gene are MNHEY and SVGAGI. V was trimmed by 2 bases and J by 4 bases, leaving 15 bases between them. There are 15 residues in the CDR3. CDR3: CASSYSRDFIYEQYF. CDR3 bases: TGTGCCAGCAGTTACAGTCGGGACTTTATATACGAGCAGTACTTC.

The chain has TRBV18 and TRBJ1-2; D is perhaps TRBD1 (5 bases). The V end was cut by 3 bases, the J end by 6 bases, with 17 bases between. This CDR3 contains 15 residues. Germline-derived CDR1 and CDR2 are KGHSH and LQKENI. CDR3 amino acids: CASSPSWGRADGYTF. CDR3 DNA sequence: TGTGCCAGCTCACCCTCGTGGGGGAGGGCTGATGGCTACACCTTC.

The chain couples TRBV25-1 to TRBJ1-6, with a tentative D call TRBD1 (6 bases). The V and J ends lost 1 base and 10 bases respectively, with 11 bases between them. CDR1 and CDR2 (germline): MGHDK, SYGVNS. The CDR3 is 14 residues long. In DNA form, the CDR3 reads TGTGCCAGCAGTGAATCCGGGGGCCGGTCACCCCTCCACTTT. Translated: CASSESGGRSPLHF. Drawing the rest from reference TRBV25-1 and TRBJ1-6, the complete variable domain is EADIYQTPRYLVIGTGKKITLECSQTMGHDKMYWYQQDPGMELHLIHYSYGVNSTEKGDLSSESTVSRIRTEHFPLTLESARPSHTSQYLCASSESGGRSPLHFGNGTRLTVT.

This chain uses TRBV4-1 with TRBJ2-3; 8 bases map to TRBD1. This CDR3 region has 16 residues. Per germline, CDR1 MGHRA and CDR2 YSYEKL. V was clipped by 4 bases and J by 4 bases; unmatched bases: 10. The CDR3 coding sequence is TGCGCCAGCAGCCCTTTAACAGGGGGTAGGGCAGATACGCAGTATTTT. Its protein is CASSPLTGGRADTQYF.

The chain employs TRBV5-1 and TRBJ1-2, with D possibly being TRBD1 (5 bases). The length of the CDR3 is 17 residues. Deletions cut 0 bases from V and 3 bases from J, with 18 bases between. The germline V gene encodes CDR1 SGHRS and CDR2 YFSETQ. The DNA for the CDR3 is TGCGCCAGCAGCTTGGAGGTAAATGGCGGGGCCGACTATGGCTACACCTTC. Amino acid sequence: CASSLEVNGGADYGYTF.

The V call is TRBV7-3, the J call TRBJ2-1; 9 bases are shared with TRBD1. The junction had 5 bases not matched to a gene; V was cut back by 5 bases and J by 6 bases. Germline CDR1 is SGHTA and CDR2 is FQGTGA. The CDR3 is 14 amino acids. The CDR3 sequence is CASSQQTGGNEQFF. The CDR3 DNA reads as TGTGCCAGCAGCCAACAGACAGGGGGCAATGAGCAGTTCTTC.

The chain couples TRBV2 to TRBJ1-1; possibly TRBD1 for D (6 bases). The V gene lost 6 bases and the J gene lost 4 bases, with 12 bases spanning the gap. Germline assignment: CDR1 SNHLY and CDR2 FYNNEI. This CDR3 spans 13 amino acids. CDR3 amino acids: CASRPTGRTEAFF. DNA of the CDR3: TGTGCCAGCAGACCTACAGGGCGCACTGAAGCTTTCTTT.

The chain combines TRBV7-9 with TRBJ1-5, with D possibly TRBD1 on 6 matching bases. V dropped 4 bases and J dropped 10 bases, with 14 bases sitting between them. The germline gives CDR1 SEHNR, CDR2 FQNEAQ (reference sequence). This CDR3 comprises 13 residues. In DNA, the CDR3 is TGTGCCAGCAGCTCAGGGGAAATGCCTCCCCAGCATTTT. Its translation is CASSSGEMPPQHF.

V gene TRBV7-9 combines with J gene TRBJ2-7, with D maybe TRBD1 (6 bases). Trimming pared 0 bases from V and 5 bases from J, leaving 11 bases between. The CDR3 has 14 amino acids. CDR1 is SEHNR and CDR2 is FQNEAQ in the germline V gene (reference sequence). CDR3 in amino acids: CASSLAQGKDEQYF. The CDR3 region has the DNA TGTGCCAGCAGCTTAGCACAGGGAAAGGACGAGCAGTACTTC.

This chain links TRBV2 with TRBJ2-3; 7 bases map to TRBD2. The junction had 8 bases not matched to a gene; V was cut back by 3 bases and J by 5 bases. The CDR3 contains 15 residues. Germline values: CDR1 SNHLY, CDR2 FYNNEI. The CDR3 here is CASSEAHGGIDTQYF. Written as DNA, the CDR3 is TGTGCCAGCAGTGAGGCCCACGGGGGGATAGATACGCAGTATTTT.

This clone was seen a single time. This chain uses TRBV27 with TRBJ2-1; D is unclear. CDR3 size: 16 residues. The germline V and J ends were trimmed by 1 base and 6 bases, with 16 bases remaining between them. Germline loops: CDR1 MNHEY, CDR2 SMNVEV (reference sequence). The CDR3 sequence is CASSLLVVRRLNEQFF. As DNA, the CDR3 is TGTGCCAGCAGTTTATTAGTGGTTCGTCGCCTCAATGAGCAGTTCTTC.

This clone was detected once. V gene TRBV6-5 combines with J gene TRBJ2-3; 7 bases line up with TRBD2. This CDR3 spans 14 amino acids. V lost 2 bases, J lost 1 base, and 0 bases stayed unmatched. CDR1 and CDR2 from the germline V gene are MNHEY and SVGAGI. CDR3 in amino acids: CASSYTSGTDTQYF. The CDR3 nucleotides are TGTGCCAGCAGTTACACTAGCGGCACAGATACGCAGTATTTT.

This rearrangement joins TRBV21-1 to TRBJ2-3; the D call TRBD2 from the table was never checked on the DNA. TRBV21-1 is recorded as a pseudogene. This CDR3 has 16 amino acids. Here the CDR3 reads CASSKAGLAGTDTQYF. DNA of the CDR3: TGTGCCAGCAGCAAAGCTGGACTAGCGGGTACAGATACGCAGTATTTT.

This chain uses TRBV6-4 with TRBJ2-7; TRBD2 is a possible D gene (7 bases). V lost 2 bases and J lost 3, with 17 bases in between. This CDR3 has 16 residues. The germline V gene has CDR1 MRHNA and CDR2 SNTAGT. CDR3 residues: CASSDRGGIFVYEQYF. For the CDR3, the DNA is TGTGCCAGCAGTGACAGGGGGGGAATCTTCGTCTACGAGCAGTACTTC.

The V gene is TRBV6-5, the J gene TRBJ2-2; a weak D match, TRBD1 (5 bases). Germline V gene lookup returns CDR1 MNHEY and CDR2 SVGAGI. Trimming removed 9 bases from V and 4 bases from J, with 15 bases in between. This CDR3 is 14 amino acids long. CDR3 in DNA: TGTGCCAGAGTATACAGGACCCGCACCGGGGAGCTGTTTTTT. This encodes CARVYRTRTGELFF.

The gene calls are TRBV5-6 and TRBJ2-7, with 11 bases that match TRBD2. The germline V gene has CDR1 SGHDT and CDR2 YYEEEE. The CDR3 contains 16 residues. V shed 3 bases, J shed 2 bases, and the junction held 7 bases outside the gene matches. The CDR3 spells CASSSIIAGGPYEQYF. In nucleotides, the CDR3 is TGTGCCAGCAGCTCGATAATAGCGGGAGGGCCCTACGAGCAGTACTTC.

In this sample, this clone turned up once. V is TRBV2 and J is TRBJ2-1, with 10 bases aligning to TRBD1. The CDR3 totals 15 residues. J gave up 2 bases and V 11 bases, and 9 bases lay outside the gene matches. The germline V gene has CDR1 SNHLY and CDR2 FYNNEI. DNA of the CDR3: TGTGCCGGCGGGCGAGGACAGGGGGCCTACAATGAGCAGTTCTTC. Residues: CAGGRGQGAYNEQFF.

Concerning this clone itself: This CDR3 is also generated by other DNA sequences in the sample. The chain recombines TRBV6-1 with TRBJ1-1; D unresolved. V lost 1 base to trimming and J lost 5 bases, with 5 bases between them. Looked up from germline, CDR1 is MNHNS and CDR2 is SASEGT. This CDR3 region has 12 residues. The CDR3 protein is CASSEGGTEAFF. As DNA, the CDR3 is TGTGCCAGCAGTGAAGGGGGAACTGAAGCTTTCTTT.

This clone was recorded once. The chain couples TRBV28 to TRBJ1-1; 8 bases are shared with TRBD1. The CDR3 runs 14 residues. CDR1 is MDHEN and CDR2 is SYDVKM in the germline V gene. With V trimmed by 5 bases and J by 3 bases, 5 bases remained unmatched. This chain's CDR3 is CASSLGTGYTEAFF. CDR3 coding DNA: TGTGCCAGCAGTCTTGGGACAGGTTACACTGAAGCTTTCTTT.

This chain links TRBV28 with TRBJ2-7, with 11 bases matching TRBD2. CDR1 and CDR2 (germline): MDHEN, SYDVKM. With V trimmed by 5 bases and J by 0 bases, 6 bases remained unmatched. This CDR3 contains 16 residues. CDR3 sequence reads: CASSPLGLAASYEQYF. The CDR3 nucleotides are TGTGCCAGCAGTCCACTGGGACTAGCGGCCTCCTACGAGCAGTACTTC. The full variable domain, completed using reference TRBV28 and TRBJ2-7, is DVKVTQSSRYLVKRTGEKVFLECVQDMDHENMFWYRQDPGLGLRLIYFSYDVKMKEKGDIPEGYSVSREKKERFSLILESASTNQTSMYLCASSPLGLAASYEQYFGPGTRLTVT.

This chain connects TRBV7-3 to TRBJ2-7; no clear D gene. V was trimmed by 1 base and J by 3 bases, leaving 16 bases between them. The CDR3 is made up of 16 amino acids. Germline CDR1 reads SGHTA; CDR2 reads FQGTGA. The DNA of the CDR3 is TGTGCCAGCAGCTTAAAGCCGGATCCCAGGTTCTACGAGCAGTACTTC. Translation: CASSLKPDPRFYEQYF.